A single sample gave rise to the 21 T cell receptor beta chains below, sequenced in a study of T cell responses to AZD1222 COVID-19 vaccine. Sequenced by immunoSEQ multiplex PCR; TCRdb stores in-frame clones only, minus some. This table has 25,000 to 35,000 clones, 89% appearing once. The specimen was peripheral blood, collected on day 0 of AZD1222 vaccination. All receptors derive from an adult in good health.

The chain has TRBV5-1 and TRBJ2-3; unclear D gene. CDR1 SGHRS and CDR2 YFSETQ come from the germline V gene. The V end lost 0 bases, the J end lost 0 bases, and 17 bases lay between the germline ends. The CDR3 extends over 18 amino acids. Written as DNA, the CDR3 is TGCGCCAGCAGCTTGGAAGTGGGAACACCCCCTAGCACAGATACGCAGTATTTT. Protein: CASSLEVGTPPSTDTQYF. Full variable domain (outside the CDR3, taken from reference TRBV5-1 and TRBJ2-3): KAGVTQTPRYLIKTRGQQVTLSCSPISGHRSVSWYQQTPGQGLQFLFEYFSETQRNKGNFPGRFSGRQFSNSRSEMNVSTLELGDSALYLCASSLEVGTPPSTDTQYFGPGTRLTVL.

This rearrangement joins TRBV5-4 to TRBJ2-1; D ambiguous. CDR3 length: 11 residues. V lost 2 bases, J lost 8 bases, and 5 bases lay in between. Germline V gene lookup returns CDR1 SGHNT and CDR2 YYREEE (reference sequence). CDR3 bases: TGTGCCAGCAGCTTCTATCATGAGCAGTTCTTC. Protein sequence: CASSFYHEQFF. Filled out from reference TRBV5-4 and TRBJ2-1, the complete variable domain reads ETGVTQSPTHLIKTRGQQVTLRCSSQSGHNTVSWYQQALGQGPQFIFQYYREEENGRGNFPPRFSGLQFPNYSSELNVNALELDDSALYLCASSFYHEQFFGPGTRLTVL.

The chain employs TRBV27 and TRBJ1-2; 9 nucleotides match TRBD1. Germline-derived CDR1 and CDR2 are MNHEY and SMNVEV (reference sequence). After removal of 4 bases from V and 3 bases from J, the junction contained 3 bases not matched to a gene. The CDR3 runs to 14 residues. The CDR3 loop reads CASSSTGGHYGYTF. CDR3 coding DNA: TGTGCCAGCAGTTCAACAGGGGGCCACTATGGCTACACCTTC.

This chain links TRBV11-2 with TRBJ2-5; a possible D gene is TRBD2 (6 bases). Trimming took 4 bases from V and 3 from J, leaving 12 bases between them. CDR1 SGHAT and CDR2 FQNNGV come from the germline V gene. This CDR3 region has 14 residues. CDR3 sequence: CASSYGTGEETQYF. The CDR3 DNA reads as TGTGCCAGCAGCTACGGGACGGGGGAAGAGACCCAGTACTTC.

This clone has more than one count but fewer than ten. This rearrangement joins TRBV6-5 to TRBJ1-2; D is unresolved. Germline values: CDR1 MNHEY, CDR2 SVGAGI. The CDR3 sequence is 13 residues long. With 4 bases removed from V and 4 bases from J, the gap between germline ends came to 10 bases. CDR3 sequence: CASSSGRLYGYTF. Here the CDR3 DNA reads TGTGCCAGCAGTTCTGGACGACTCTATGGCTACACCTTC.

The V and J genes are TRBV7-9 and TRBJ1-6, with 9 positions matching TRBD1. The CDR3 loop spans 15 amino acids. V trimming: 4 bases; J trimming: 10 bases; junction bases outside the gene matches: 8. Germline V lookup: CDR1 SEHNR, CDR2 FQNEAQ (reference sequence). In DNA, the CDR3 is TGTGCCAGCAGCTCAGACAGGGGGTCTTACTCACCCCTCCACTTT. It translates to CASSSDRGSYSPLHF. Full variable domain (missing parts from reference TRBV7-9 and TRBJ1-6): DTGVSQNPRHKITKRGQNVTFRCDPISEHNRLYWYRQTLGQGPEFLTYFQNEAQLEKSRLLSDRFSAERPKGSFSTLEIQRTEQGDSAMYLCASSSDRGSYSPLHFGNGTRLTVT.

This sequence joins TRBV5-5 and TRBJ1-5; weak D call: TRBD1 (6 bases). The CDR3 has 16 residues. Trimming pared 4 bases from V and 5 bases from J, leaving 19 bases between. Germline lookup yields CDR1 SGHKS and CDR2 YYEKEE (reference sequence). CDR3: CASSPFHTGTYQPQHF. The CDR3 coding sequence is TGTGCCAGCAGCCCCTTTCATACAGGGACTTATCAGCCCCAGCATTTT.

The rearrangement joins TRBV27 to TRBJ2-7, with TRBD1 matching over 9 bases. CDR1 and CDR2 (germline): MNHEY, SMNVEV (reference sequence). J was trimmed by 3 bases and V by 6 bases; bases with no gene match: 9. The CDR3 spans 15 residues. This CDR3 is CASSRRPGQGYEQYF. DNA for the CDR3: TGTGCCAGCAGCCGGCGGCCGGGACAGGGCTACGAGCAGTACTTC.

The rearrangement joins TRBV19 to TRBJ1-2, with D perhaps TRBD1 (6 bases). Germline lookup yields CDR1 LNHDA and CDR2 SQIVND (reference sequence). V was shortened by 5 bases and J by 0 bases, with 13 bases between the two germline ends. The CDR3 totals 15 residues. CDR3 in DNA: TGTGCCAGTAGTTCGTACAGGGAAGCTAACTATGGCTACACCTTC. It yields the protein CASSSYREANYGYTF. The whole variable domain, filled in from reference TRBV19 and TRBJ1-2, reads DGGITQSPKYLFRKEGQNVTLSCEQNLNHDAMYWYRQDPGQGLRLIYYSQIVNDFQKGDIAEGYSVSREKKESFPLTVTSAQKNPTAFYLCASSSYREANYGYTFGSGTRLTVV.

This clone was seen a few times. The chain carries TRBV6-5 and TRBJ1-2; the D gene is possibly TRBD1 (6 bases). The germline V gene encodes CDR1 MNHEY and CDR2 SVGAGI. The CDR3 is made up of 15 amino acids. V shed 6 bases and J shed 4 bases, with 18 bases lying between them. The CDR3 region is CASRPGDQGSYGYTF. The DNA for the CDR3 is TGTGCCAGCAGGCCAGGGGACCAAGGCAGCTATGGCTACACCTTC.

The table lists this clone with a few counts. The CDR3 sequence is CASGQGLYNEQFF. The CDR3 coding sequence is TGTGCCAGTGGGCAGGGCCTCTACAATGAGCAGTTCTTC. This sequence joins TRBV19 and TRBJ2-1, with D possibly being TRBD1 (5 bases). V was cut by 8 bases and J by 3 bases, with 11 bases left in between. The CDR3 totals 13 residues. Germline loops: CDR1 LNHDA, CDR2 SQIVND (reference sequence).

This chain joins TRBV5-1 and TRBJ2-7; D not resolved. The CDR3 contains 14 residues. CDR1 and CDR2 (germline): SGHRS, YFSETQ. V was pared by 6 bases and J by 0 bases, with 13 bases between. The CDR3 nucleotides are TGCGCCAGCAAATCTTCGTGGAACTCCTACGAGCAGTACTTC. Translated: CASKSSWNSYEQYF.

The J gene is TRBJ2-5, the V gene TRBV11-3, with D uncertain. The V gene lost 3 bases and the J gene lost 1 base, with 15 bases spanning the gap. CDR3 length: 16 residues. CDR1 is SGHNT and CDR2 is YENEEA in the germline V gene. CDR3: CASSFGQTSLQETQYF. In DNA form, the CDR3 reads TGTGCCAGCAGCTTTGGTCAGACATCCCTCCAAGAGACCCAGTACTTC.

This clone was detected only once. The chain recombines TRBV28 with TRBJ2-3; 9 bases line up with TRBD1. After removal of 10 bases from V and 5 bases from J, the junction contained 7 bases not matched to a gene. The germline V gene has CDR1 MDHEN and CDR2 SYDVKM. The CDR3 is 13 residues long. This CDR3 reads CANSGTGIDTQYF. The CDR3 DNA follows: TGTGCCAACTCCGGGACAGGGATAGATACGCAGTATTTT.

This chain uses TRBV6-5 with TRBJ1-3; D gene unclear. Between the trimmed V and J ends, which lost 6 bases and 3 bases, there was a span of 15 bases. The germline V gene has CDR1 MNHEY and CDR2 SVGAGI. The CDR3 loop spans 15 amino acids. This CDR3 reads CASRPFQENGNTIYF. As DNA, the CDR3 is TGTGCCAGCAGACCCTTCCAAGAGAATGGAAACACCATATATTTT.

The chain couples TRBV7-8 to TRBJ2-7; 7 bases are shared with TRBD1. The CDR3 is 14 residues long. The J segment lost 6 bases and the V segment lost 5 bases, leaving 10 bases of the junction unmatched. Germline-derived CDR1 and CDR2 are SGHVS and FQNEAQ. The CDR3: CASSPSTGWTEQYF. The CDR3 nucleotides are TGTGCCAGCAGCCCTTCGACAGGGTGGACCGAGCAGTACTTC.

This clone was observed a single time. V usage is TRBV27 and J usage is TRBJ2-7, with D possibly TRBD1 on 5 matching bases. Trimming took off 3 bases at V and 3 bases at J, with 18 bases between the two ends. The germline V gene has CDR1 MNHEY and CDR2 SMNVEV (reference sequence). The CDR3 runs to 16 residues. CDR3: CASSLRIGAGLYEQYF. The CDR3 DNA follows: TGTGCCAGCAGTTTGAGGATAGGCGCAGGGCTCTACGAGCAGTACTTC.

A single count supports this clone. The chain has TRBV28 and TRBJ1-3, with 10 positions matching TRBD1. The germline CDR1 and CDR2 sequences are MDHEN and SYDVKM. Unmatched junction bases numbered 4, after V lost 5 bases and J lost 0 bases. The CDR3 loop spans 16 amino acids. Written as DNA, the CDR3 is TGTGCCAGCAGTGACGGACAGGGGGTCTCTGGAAACACCATATATTTT. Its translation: CASSDGQGVSGNTIYF.

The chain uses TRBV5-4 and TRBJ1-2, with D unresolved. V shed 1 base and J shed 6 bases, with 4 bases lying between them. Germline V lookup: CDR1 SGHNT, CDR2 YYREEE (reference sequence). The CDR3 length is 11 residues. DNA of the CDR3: TGTGCCAGCAGCTTGCACAATGGCTACACCTTC. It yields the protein CASSLHNGYTF.

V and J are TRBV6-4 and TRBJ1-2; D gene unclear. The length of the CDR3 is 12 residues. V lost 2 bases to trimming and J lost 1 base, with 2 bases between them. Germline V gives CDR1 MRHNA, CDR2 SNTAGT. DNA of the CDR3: TGTGCCAGCAGTGACAATAACTATGGCTACACCTTC. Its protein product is CASSDNNYGYTF.

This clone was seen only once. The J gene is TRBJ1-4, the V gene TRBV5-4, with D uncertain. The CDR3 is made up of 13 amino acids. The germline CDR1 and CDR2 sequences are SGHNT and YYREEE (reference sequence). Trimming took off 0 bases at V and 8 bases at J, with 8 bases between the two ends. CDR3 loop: CASSLGGEEKLFF. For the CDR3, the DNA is TGTGCCAGCAGCTTGGGGGGAGAAGAAAAACTGTTTTTT.